This T cell receptor (beta chain) was captured by sequencing in a study of a mutant IDH1 vaccine in newly diagnosed glioma. Study as a whole: Weeks 1, 3, 5, 7, 11, 15, 19 and 23 were when patients received their eight vaccinations. Earlier treatment was radiotherapy, temozolomide, or both, with most getting both.

Time point in this sample: week 11, during vaccination. The investigators gave 300 ug of mutant IDH1 20-mer peptide in each vaccine dose, together with topical imiquimod. Only in-frame clones appear in the TCRdb table, and some are missing; sequencing was by immunoSEQ multiplex PCR. Of roughly 70,000 clones in the sample, 65% to 85% were seen once. This CDR3 is built from 13 residues. CDR1 is SGHRS and CDR2 is YFSETQ in the germline V gene. The ends were cut back, 6 bases at V and 6 bases at J, with 12 bases in the middle. As regards this clone: Its antigen is still unknown.

The starting material was PBMCs, obtained from a glioma patient whose treatment included an IDH1 peptide vaccine. The chain employs TRBV5-1 and TRBJ1-4; no clear D gene. The TCR comes from a woman in her 50s with glioma. CDR3 in amino acids: CASKSGNDEKLFF. CDR3 sequence (DNA): TGCGCCAGCAAATCCGGGAATGATGAAAAACTGTTTTTT. Supplemented by reference TRBV5-1 and TRBJ1-4, the full variable domain reads KAGVTQTPRYLIKTRGQQVTLSCSPISGHRSVSWYQQTPGQGLQFLFEYFSETQRNKGNFPGRFSGRQFSNSRSEMNVSTLELGDSALYLCASKSGNDEKLFFGSGTQLSVL.